The sequence of this T cell receptor beta chain was determined in a study of naive and memory T cell subsets. Study outcomes and limitations: Naive repertoires, especially CD8, held a few larger clonotypes, possibly memory cells re-expressing CD45RA. The power law exponent of TCR abundance differed between naive and memory cells. Each distinct alpha or beta sequence counts as one clonotype.

Two oligonucleotides, mixed equimolar, formed the beta constant-region primer covering TRBC1 and TRBC2. Ligated cDNA was amplified by four rounds of PCR with nested alpha and beta constant-region primers and SP2. TCRdb reprocessed the UMI-ligation and nested PCR reads via MiXCR and lists one record per CDR3 protein. The data contain approximately 150,000 distinct CDR3 sequences, about 20% of them singletons. This clonotype was observed once. What it binds is not known. Germline V gene data show CDR1 as SGHVS and CDR2 as FQNEAQ. CDR3 size: 16 residues. Trimming cost V 2 bases and J 0 bases, with 12 bases left between them.

This chain links TRBV7-8 with TRBJ2-3; D gene uncertain. The sample consisted of naive CD8+ T cells from blood. This sequence was found in a human donor in good health. Written as DNA, the CDR3 is TGTGCCAGCAGCTTATTACCGGAAACCAGCACAGATACGCAGTATTTT. It translates to CASSLLPETSTDTQYF.